The 21 T cell receptor beta chains given below trace back to one sample, sequenced in a study of human T cells and chemical hapten exposure. TCRdb passed the RACE reads through MiXCR, listing each CDR3 protein once. The table shows 200,000 to 300,000 distinct CDR3 sequences, with 7% to 10% occurring only once. This sample's time point: pre-sensitization, week 0. Stated treatment: therapeutic diphenylcyclopropenone sensitization with weekly scalp DPC. Sequencing was performed on whole blood, taken in connection with sensitization to the hapten diphenylcyclopropenone (DPC). These receptors originate from a woman aged 40-49 years with alopecia areata. Some clones in this sample may be carry-over from other donors' samples.

The table lists this clonotype with a few counts. The rearrangement links TRBV6-2 or TRBV6-3 to TRBJ2-2, with D perhaps matching TRBD2 (5 bases). Germline loops: CDR1 MNHEY, CDR2 SVGEGT. Trimming took 6 bases from V and 5 from J, leaving 10 bases between them. This CDR3 has 13 amino acids. CDR3 in amino acids: CASRYGGTGELFF. For the CDR3, the DNA is TGTGCCAGCAGATACGGAGGAACCGGGGAGCTGTTTTTT.

This clonotype was counted only a few times. The chain employs TRBV10-3 and TRBJ2-1; the match to TRBD2 covers 7 bases. This CDR3 spans 16 amino acids. Germline CDR1 is ENHRY and CDR2 is SYGVKD. Trimming removed 4 bases from V and 0 bases from J; junction bases left unmatched: 6. CDR3 DNA sequence: TGTGCCATCAGTGGGGAGGGAGGCCTCTCCTACAATGAGCAGTTCTTC. Translation gives CAISGEGGLSYNEQFF.

The table lists this clonotype with a few counts. This chain uses TRBV2 with TRBJ2-7, with D possibly matching TRBD2 (6 bases). Trimming took off 6 bases at V and 1 base at J, with 16 bases between the two ends. The CDR3 sequence is 15 residues long. Germline CDR1 is SNHLY and CDR2 is FYNNEI. CDR3 bases: TGTGCCAGCAGAGGAGGGACGGTTCAATCCTACGAGCAGTACTTC. Its translation is CASRGGTVQSYEQYF.

This chain joins TRBV2 and TRBJ2-1; D not resolved. Trimming pared 7 bases from V and 1 base from J, leaving 11 bases between. Germline CDR1 reads SNHLY; CDR2 reads FYNNEI. The CDR3 covers 14 residues. CDR3 residues: CASNLESSYNEQFF. The CDR3 region has the DNA TGTGCCAGCAATCTTGAGTCTTCCTACAATGAGCAGTTCTTC.

The chain recombines TRBV29-1 with TRBJ2-1; no clear D gene. The CDR3 extends over 14 amino acids. V lost 5 bases and J lost 5, with 16 bases in between. The germline CDR1 and CDR2 sequences are SQVTM and ANQGSEA. The CDR3 nucleotides are TGCAGCGTTTTTAATTTCAACGAAAACAATGAGCAGTTCTTC. It is translated as CSVFNFNENNEQFF.

The chain employs TRBV4-2 and TRBJ2-5; 9 bases align to TRBD2. Unmatched junction bases numbered 4, after V lost 4 bases and J lost 1 base. From germline, CDR1 is LGHNA and CDR2 YNFKEQ. The CDR3 is made up of 15 amino acids. The DNA of the CDR3 is TGTGCCAGCAGCCGTCTAGCGGGAACCCAAGAGACCCAGTACTTC. It codes for CASSRLAGTQETQYF.

This clonotype appeared a few times. The V call is TRBV7-9, the J call TRBJ2-3; 8 bases match TRBD2. The CDR3 contains 15 residues. The V and J ends lost 6 bases and 1 base, in that order; junction bases with no gene match: 6. The V gene's germline CDR1 is SEHNR and CDR2 FQNEAQ (reference sequence). In DNA form, the CDR3 reads TGTGCCAGCAGGCCAGCGGGAGTGGGCACAGATACGCAGTATTTT. As protein: CASRPAGVGTDTQYF. The entire variable domain, with the rest obtained from reference TRBV7-9 and TRBJ2-3, is as follows: DTGVSQNPRHKITKRGQNVTFRCDPISEHNRLYWYRQTLGQGPEFLTYFQNEAQLEKSRLLSDRFSAERPKGSFSTLEIQRTEQGDSAMYLCASRPAGVGTDTQYFGPGTRLTVL.

This clonotype was detected ten times or more. The chain joins TRBV5-4 to TRBJ2-5; no firm D call. The CDR3 consists of 12 residues. Germline CDR1 SGHNT, CDR2 YYREEE (reference sequence). Trimming removed 3 bases at V and 2 bases at J, with 5 bases between. CDR3 loop: CASSWDQETQYF. The CDR3 DNA is TGTGCCAGCAGCTGGGATCAAGAGACCCAGTACTTC.

The chain combines TRBV24-1 with TRBJ2-7; the D is unclear. Germline V gene lookup returns CDR1 KGHDR and CDR2 SFDVKD. The V end was cut by 6 bases, the J end by 3 bases, with 5 bases between. The CDR3 covers 11 residues. The CDR3 region has the DNA TGTGCCACCAGTCGCGGCTACGAGCAGTACTTC. It translates to CATSRGYEQYF.

This clonotype turned up a few times. V gene TRBV28 combines with J gene TRBJ1-5; no definite D call. Trimming left V 2 bases short and J 2 bases short, with 10 bases between. CDR1 is MDHEN, CDR2 SYDVKM, per germline. CDR3 length: 15 residues. This chain's CDR3 is CASSLPSGGNQPQHF. The CDR3, as DNA: TGTGCCAGCAGTTTACCGTCCGGAGGCAATCAGCCCCAGCATTTT.

This chain connects TRBV28 to TRBJ2-3; 9 nucleotides match TRBD1. CDR1 and CDR2 (germline): MDHEN, SYDVKM. The CDR3 loop spans 14 amino acids. The V and J ends lost 4 bases and 6 bases, in that order; junction bases with no gene match: 5. The CDR3 reads CASSWDRASDTQYF. The CDR3 DNA sequence: TGTGCCAGCAGTTGGGACAGGGCTTCGGATACGCAGTATTTT.

The gene calls are TRBV20-1 and TRBJ2-3, with D unresolved. The CDR3 consists of 14 residues. The germline V gene has CDR1 DFQATT and CDR2 SNEGSKA (reference sequence). V lost 0 bases to trimming and J lost 4 bases, with 11 bases between them. The CDR3 here is CSARDRGGADTQYF. The CDR3 region has the DNA TGCAGTGCTAGAGATAGAGGTGGCGCAGATACGCAGTATTTT.

This clonotype was counted between two and nine times. The J gene is TRBJ2-3, the V gene TRBV2; 7 positions match TRBD2. Trimming cost V 2 bases and J 2 bases; bases outside gene matches: 4. Germline CDR1 reads SNHLY; CDR2 reads FYNNEI. The CDR3 spans 15 residues. This CDR3 reads CASSESGTTTDTQYF. The CDR3 nucleotides are TGTGCCAGCAGTGAATCTGGGACTACCACAGATACGCAGTATTTT.

This clonotype was picked up many times. The rearrangement links TRBV6-6 to TRBJ2-7, with 7 bases matching TRBD2. From germline, CDR1 is MNHNY and CDR2 SVGAGI (reference sequence). V dropped 2 bases and J dropped 2; count of bases not matched to a gene: 6. The CDR3 has 15 residues. CDR3 residues: CASSYGGSSTYEQYF. The CDR3 DNA sequence: TGTGCCAGCAGTTACGGCGGGAGCTCCACCTACGAGCAGTACTTC.

This clonotype has ten or more counts. This chain uses TRBV11-2 with TRBJ2-5, with D hard to call. Germline V gene lookup returns CDR1 SGHAT and CDR2 FQNNGV. The CDR3 spans 13 residues. Trimming shortened V by 3 bases and J by 1 base, and 6 bases separated the two germline ends. In DNA form, the CDR3 reads TGTGCCAGCAGCTTTTTTATCCAAGAGACCCAGTACTTC. Translation gives CASSFFIQETQYF.

V and J are TRBV7-9 and TRBJ2-7; D perhaps matches TRBD1 (6 bases). Trimming took off 2 bases at V and 5 bases at J, with 13 bases between the two ends. Per the germline V gene, CDR1 is SEHNR and CDR2 is FQNEAQ (reference sequence). This CDR3 region has 14 residues. The CDR3 nucleotides are TGTGCCAGCAGCTTATTTACAGGGATCGACGAGCAGTACTTC. It specifies CASSLFTGIDEQYF.

This clonotype was observed many times. J is TRBJ1-3 and V is TRBV7-2, with D maybe TRBD1 (6 bases). The CDR3 sequence is 15 residues long. Per germline, CDR1 SGHTA and CDR2 FQGNSA. The V end lost 3 bases, the J end lost 2 bases, and 11 bases lay between the germline ends. CDR3 nucleotide sequence: TGTGCCAGCAGCTTTCAGTCAGGGGCTGGAAACACCATATATTTT. Its protein is CASSFQSGAGNTIYF. The full variable domain, completed using reference TRBV7-2 and TRBJ1-3, is GAGVSQSPSNKVTEKGKDVELRCDPISGHTALYWYRQSLGQGLEFLIYFQGNSAPDKSGLPSDRFSAERTGGSVSTLTIQRTQQEDSAVYLCASSFQSGAGNTIYFGEGSWLTVV.

This clonotype occurred a few times. This sequence joins TRBV7-9 and TRBJ2-3; TRBD2 aligns across 13 bases. The germline V gene encodes CDR1 SEHNR and CDR2 FQNEAQ (reference sequence). V dropped 6 bases and J dropped 11; count of bases not matched to a gene: 8. The length of the CDR3 is 14 residues. CDR3 in amino acids: CASSSTSGGIQQYF. CDR3 DNA: TGTGCCAGCAGTTCGACTAGCGGGGGGATCCAGCAGTATTTT. The full variable domain, its missing parts supplied by reference TRBV7-9 and TRBJ2-3, is DTGVSQNPRHKITKRGQNVTFRCDPISEHNRLYWYRQTLGQGPEFLTYFQNEAQLEKSRLLSDRFSAERPKGSFSTLEIQRTEQGDSAMYLCASSSTSGGIQQYFGPGTRLTVL.

This clonotype was seen a few times. The rearrangement uses TRBV7-9 and TRBJ2-4; no firm D call. Trimming took off 5 bases at V and 7 bases at J, with 12 bases between the two ends. The CDR3 runs 13 residues. The germline CDR1 and CDR2 sequences are SEHNR and FQNEAQ (reference sequence). CDR3 residues: CASSQISPNIQYF. The CDR3 bases are TGTGCCAGCAGCCAAATTTCACCTAACATTCAGTACTTC.

This clonotype was seen only once. The rearrangement links TRBV4-3 to TRBJ2-7; tentatively, D is TRBD2 (6 bases). V lost 1 base and J lost 4, with 11 bases in between. The germline V gene encodes CDR1 LGHNA and CDR2 YSLEER. This CDR3 is built from 14 residues. CDR3 protein: CASSQARGLYEQYF. The CDR3 coding sequence is TGCGCCAGCAGCCAAGCCCGGGGGTTGTACGAGCAGTACTTC.

This rearrangement joins TRBV7-9 to TRBJ2-1; no definite D call. Per germline, CDR1 SEHNR and CDR2 FQNEAQ (reference sequence). Deletions cut 5 bases from V and 7 bases from J, with 21 bases between. The CDR3 length is 16 residues. In DNA, the CDR3 is TGTGCCAGCAGCACTCCTAGTCGCACCGGAACGAATGAGCAGTTCTTC. This sequence encodes CASSTPSRTGTNEQFF.